This is a list of T cell receptor beta chains from one sample in a study of blood T cell repertoires in COVID-19. Some clones are missing from TCRdb's copy, which holds only in-frame ones; the method was immunoSEQ multiplex PCR. The data contain around 220,000 clones, 82% of them singletons. The sample was peripheral blood. These receptors came from an elderly woman with COVID-19, enrolled during active disease. CDR3s include the opening cysteine and the closing phenylalanine or tryptophan. A D gene is named only where the DNA matches it firmly. For some rows the clone size is stated as once, few or many, or as a class when expanded; others skip it.

TRBV24-1,NA,TRBJ1-2,TRBD1,TGTGCCACCAGTAACAACGTACAGGGACAGACATACGGCTACACCTTC,CATSNNVQGQTYGYTF
TRBV5-4,NA,TRBJ2-1,NA,TGTGCCAGCAGCTTTACTTACAATGAGCAGTTCTTC,CASSFTYNEQFF
TRBV29-1,NA,TRBJ2-1,TRBD2,TGCAGCGATAACAGCGGGGGGGCCCGAGAGCAGTTCTTC,CSDNSGGAREQFF
TRBV9,few,TRBJ2-3,TRBD2,TGTGCCAGCAGCATTAGCGGGGCTAGCACAGATACGCAGTATTTT,CASSISGASTDTQYF
TRBV6-4,NA,TRBJ2-1,TRBD1,TGTGCCAGCACGCCGGGACAGGGAGGACCCTACTCCTACAATGAGCAGTTCTTC,CASTPGQGGPYSYNEQFF
TRBV5-4,NA,TRBJ1-2,NA,TGTGCCAGCAGCTACATCGAGTCCGGGGTGGGTACGTCCTTC,CASSYIESGVGTSF
TRBV7-2,NA,TRBJ2-1,TRBD2,TGTGCCAGCAGTCCCGGGACTAGCCAAACGAATGAGCAGTTCTTC,CASSPGTSQTNEQFF
TRBV7-9,NA,TRBJ2-3,NA,TGTGCCAGCAGCCGTCGGACAGATACGCAGTATTTT,CASSRRTDTQYF
TRBV7-9,NA,TRBJ2-3,TRBD2,TGTGCCAGCAGCTCGACTAGCGGCAAAGGGCATTTT,CASSSTSGKGHF
TRBV4-1,NA,TRBJ1-2,TRBD1,TGCGCCAGCAGCCAAGACGGAGGGGGCGGAAGCTATGGCTACACCTTC,CASSQDGGGGSYGYTF
TRBV18,NA,TRBJ2-2,NA,TGTGCCAGCTCACCACCGGGGGGACGGAGCACCGGGGAGCTGTTTTTT,CASSPPGGRSTGELFF
TRBV5-1,NA,TRBJ2-5,NA,TGCGCCAGCAGCTTCTCTAGCTCACAAGAGACCCAGTACTTC,CASSFSSSQETQYF
TRBV10-3,NA,TRBJ1-1,NA,TGTGCCATCAGTCCCCTAGCAGTGAACACTGAAGCTTTCTTT,CAISPLAVNTEAFF
TRBV5-1,NA,TRBJ1-1,NA,TGCGCCAGCAGCTTCTCGATTAAGGGGTTGGAAAACACTGAAGCTTTCTTT,CASSFSIKGLENTEAFF
TRBV2,NA,TRBJ2-2,NA,TGTGCCAGCAGTGGAAAAGGGGGCACCGGGGAGCTGTTTTTT,CASSGKGGTGELFF
TRBV4-1,few,TRBJ1-2,NA,TGCGCCAGCAGCCCCCCAGGGAGGGGCTACACCTTC,CASSPPGRGYTF
TRBV28,NA,TRBJ2-1,NA,TGTGCCAGCAGTCCAGGACAGTACAATGAGCAGTTCTTC,CASSPGQYNEQFF
TRBV6-5,NA,TRBJ2-7,NA,TGTGCCAGCAGTTACGGAGGGCCGGGGGAGCAGTACTTC,CASSYGGPGEQYF
TRBV18,NA,TRBJ2-3,NA,TGTGCCAGCTCACCCTACCCGGGTACAGATACGCAGTATTTT,CASSPYPGTDTQYF
TRBV7-9,NA,TRBJ2-3,NA,TGTGCCAGCAGCCTAATTCGACAGCTCACAGATACGCAGTATTTT,CASSLIRQLTDTQYF
TRBV24-1,NA,TRBJ2-1,TRBD2,TGTGCCACCAGTGCAGCGGGAGAAGGCCCGGGGGAGCAGTTCTTC,CATSAAGEGPGEQFF
TRBV11-2,NA,TRBJ2-3,NA,TGTGCCAGCAGCTTAACCAGGCACACAGATACGCAGTATTTT,CASSLTRHTDTQYF
TRBV6-5,few,TRBJ2-7,NA,TGTGCCAGCAGTTACGGCGGCAGAAGCTACGAGCAGTACTTC,CASSYGGRSYEQYF
TRBV5-1,NA,TRBJ1-1,TRBD1,TGCGCCAGCAGCTCGGGACAGTTCAACACTGAAGCTTTCTTT,CASSSGQFNTEAFF
TRBV7-2,NA,TRBJ1-2,NA,TGTGCCAGCAGCTTTTCCGTGACGGAGCGCCAAAGCTACACCTTC,CASSFSVTERQSYTF
TRBV15,NA,TRBJ1-1,NA,TGTGCCACCAGCTCCGACTGGTCGGGAGGAGCTTTCTTT,CATSSDWSGGAFF
TRBV7-9,NA,TRBJ1-1,NA,TGTGCCAGCAGCACCGGGGGAAACACTGAAGCTTTCTTT,CASSTGGNTEAFF
TRBV10-3,NA,TRBJ2-7,TRBD2,TGTGCCATCAGTGAGTCGGAAGTAGCGGGGGGGGCTTACGAGCAGTACTTC,CAISESEVAGGAYEQYF
TRBV29-1,NA,TRBJ2-1,TRBD2,TGCAGCGTTGAAGGAGTGGCTAGCGGGGGGGTGTTTACCCAGTTCTTC,CSVEGVASGGVFTQFF
TRBV3-1/TRBV3-2,NA,TRBJ2-5,NA,TGTGCCAGCAGCTACGTCCAAGAGGCCCAGTACTTC,CASSYVQEAQYF
TRBV3-1/TRBV3-2,NA,TRBJ2-1,NA,TGTGCCAGCAGCCACGGCGGGGGCCCGGGGTTCTTC,CASSHGGGPGFF
TRBV7-3,NA,TRBJ2-2,NA,TGTGCCAGCAGCCCATCCTCCCCTACGGGGGAGCTGTTTTTT,CASSPSSPTGELFF
TRBV7-6,NA,TRBJ2-5,TRBD2,TGTGCCAGCGGCCGACTAGCGGGCCAAGAGACCCAGTACTTC,CASGRLAGQETQYF
TRBV2,NA,TRBJ2-6,NA,TGTGCCAGCAGCGGTCTCTCTGGGGCCAACGTCCTGACTTTC,CASSGLSGANVLTF
TRBV29-1,few,TRBJ1-3,NA,TGCAGCGTTGTAACTGGAAACACCATATATTTT,CSVVTGNTIYF
TRBV7-6,NA,TRBJ2-7,NA,TGTGCCAGCAGCTTGTTAGGGGGGGGCACCTACGAGCAGTACTTC,CASSLLGGGTYEQYF
TRBV2,NA,TRBJ2-2,TRBD2,TGTGCCAGCAGCCGAAGGGGCGCGGGAGCAAACACCGGGGAGCTGTTTTTT,CASSRRGAGANTGELFF
TRBV19,NA,TRBJ1-1,NA,TGTGCCAGTCGAATCACCGGGGTTATCACTGAAGCTTTCTTT,CASRITGVITEAFF
TRBV27,once,TRBJ2-1,TRBD1,TGTGCCAGCAGTTACAGGGGCAATGAGCAGTTCTTC,CASSYRGNEQFF